A single T cell receptor beta chain is shown here with its context. Sequenced by immunoSEQ multiplex PCR; TCRdb stores in-frame clones only, minus some. The sample lists about 240,000 clones, around 83% seen once, with 9.5% to 15% in the top ten. The data derive from a study of blood T cell repertoires in COVID-19. Germline values: CDR1 LNHDA, CDR2 SQIVND (reference sequence). V lost 8 bases to trimming and J lost 1 base, with 23 bases between them. There are 17 residues in the CDR3. The chain uses TRBV19 and TRBJ1-1, with a possible D match to TRBD1 (5 bases). This TCR was sampled from a woman aged 55-70 years with active or convalescent COVID-19. The sample comprised peripheral blood. CDR3 sequence: CASSRPTDQTWNTEAFF. Here the CDR3 DNA reads TGTGCCAGTTCGAGGCCGACAGATCAGACCTGGAACACTGAAGCTTTCTTT.